The 4 T cell receptor beta chains reported below all come from one sample, sequenced in a study of identical twins (dated by TCRdb to 2016 to 2018). Receptor amplification or capture employed 5' RACE. Sequenced on an Illumina HiSeq 2000. TCRdb passed the public sequencing reads through fastp at Q25 and MiXCR, retaining productive beta sequences. One record per CDR3 amino acid sequence lists the most common genes and DNA. Here the sample has some 690,000 distinct CDR3 sequences; approximately 21% occur a single time. The ten largest clones add up to over 4% of the sample. These data are also associated with another study on T cells expressing NK-cell markers.

The sequencing sample was made of PBMCs. The receptors come from a woman aged 18 to 35 in good health.

The rearrangement uses TRBV12-3 or TRBV12-4 and TRBJ1-2; TRBD1 aligns across 7 bases. Germline trimming cut 6 bases from V and 4 bases from J; bases unmatched to any gene: 11. The CDR3 extends over 15 amino acids. CDR3 coding DNA: TGTGCCAGCAGCCAGTATATCACAGGGGCCTATGGCTACACCTTC. This encodes CASSQYITGAYGYTF.

The rearrangement links TRBV6-5 to TRBJ2-7, with D perhaps matching TRBD2 (5 bases). CDR1 is MNHEY and CDR2 is SVGAGI in the germline V gene. With 1 base removed from V and 2 bases from J, the gap between germline ends came to 12 bases. The CDR3 totals 15 residues. The DNA of the CDR3 is TGTGCCAGCAGTTACTATCGGGGTATAGCCTACGAGCAGTACTTC. Protein: CASSYYRGIAYEQYF.

This clonotype appeared once. J is TRBJ2-3 and V is TRBV7-9; 8 bases are a match to TRBD1. The CDR3 spans 15 residues. Germline V gene data show CDR1 as SEHNR and CDR2 as FQNEAQ (reference sequence). V shed 5 bases and J 4 bases; nucleotides not matched to a gene: 8. The chain's CDR3 is CASSPDRGSADTQYF. DNA for the CDR3: TGTGCCAGCAGCCCCGACAGGGGTAGTGCAGATACGCAGTATTTT.

This clonotype showed up many times. This chain links TRBV12-3 or TRBV12-4 with TRBJ1-2; maybe TRBD1 (5 bases). The ends were cut back, 5 bases at V and 8 bases at J, with 15 bases in the middle. CDR3 length equals 13 residues. The CDR3 DNA sequence: TGTGCCAGCAGTCCAGAACCGGGACGGGGCTACACCTTC. Protein product: CASSPEPGRGYTF.